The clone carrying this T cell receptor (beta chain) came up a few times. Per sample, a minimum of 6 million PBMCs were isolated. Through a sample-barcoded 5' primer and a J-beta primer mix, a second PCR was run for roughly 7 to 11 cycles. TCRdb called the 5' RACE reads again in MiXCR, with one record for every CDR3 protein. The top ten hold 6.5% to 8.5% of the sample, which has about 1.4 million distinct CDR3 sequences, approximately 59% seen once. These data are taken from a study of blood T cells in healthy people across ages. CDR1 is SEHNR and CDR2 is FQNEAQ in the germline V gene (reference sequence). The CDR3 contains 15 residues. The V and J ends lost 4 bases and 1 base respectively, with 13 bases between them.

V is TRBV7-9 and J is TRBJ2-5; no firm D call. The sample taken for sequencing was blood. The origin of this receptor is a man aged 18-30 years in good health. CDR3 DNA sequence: TGTGCCAGCAGCTCCCTAGGTGTGCCCCAAGAGACCCAGTACTTC. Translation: CASSSLGVPQETQYF. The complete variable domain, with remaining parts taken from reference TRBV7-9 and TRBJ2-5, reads DTGVSQNPRHKITKRGQNVTFRCDPISEHNRLYWYRQTLGQGPEFLTYFQNEAQLEKSRLLSDRFSAERPKGSFSTLEIQRTEQGDSAMYLCASSSLGVPQETQYFGPGTRLLVL.